These 10 T cell receptor beta chains originate from one sample sequenced in a study of long-term antiretroviral therapy in people with HIV. The libraries were made with immunoSEQ v3.0 at survey level. Some clones are missing from TCRdb's copy, which holds only in-frame ones; the method was immunoSEQ multiplex PCR. The table includes about 11,000 clones, around 80% detected once. The specimen was unsorted PBMCs, collected 1.2 years after starting antiretroviral therapy. The receptor set was obtained from a man aged 40-49 years with HIV.

This chain links TRBV21-1 with TRBJ1-6; the table calls TRBD1, which could not be checked here. TRBV21-1 is a recognized pseudogene. The CDR3 runs to 16 residues. Written as DNA, the CDR3 is TGTGCCAGCAGCAAAGGTGGCAGTTCCTATAATTCACCCCTCCACTTT. It yields the protein CASSKGGSSYNSPLHF.

V is TRBV4-3 and J is TRBJ2-6; 7 bases align to TRBD1. CDR1 is LGHNA and CDR2 is YSLEER in the germline V gene. The CDR3 loop spans 17 amino acids. J was trimmed by 2 bases and V by 1 base; bases with no gene match: 5. The CDR3 protein is CASSQGTGVPGANVLTF. For the CDR3, the DNA is TGCGCCAGCAGCCAAGGAACAGGGGTCCCTGGGGCCAACGTCCTGACTTTC.

The V gene is TRBV27, the J gene TRBJ2-3, with 12 bases identical to TRBD2. Germline values: CDR1 MNHEY, CDR2 SMNVEV (reference sequence). The CDR3 runs 17 residues. V shed 1 base and J 2 bases; nucleotides not matched to a gene: 4. CDR3 DNA sequence: TGTGCCAGCAGTTTATGGGCTAGCGGGGGGGTCACAGATACGCAGTATTTT. Its protein is CASSLWASGGVTDTQYF.

This clone was recorded only once. This rearrangement joins TRBV10-3 to TRBJ1-1, with D unresolved. This CDR3 is 13 amino acids long. Germline V lookup: CDR1 ENHRY, CDR2 SYGVKD. V lost 6 bases to trimming and J lost 1 base, with 9 bases between them. The CDR3 spells CAISPRENTEAFF. The CDR3 DNA is TGTGCCATCAGCCCCCGGGAGAACACTGAAGCTTTCTTT.

This rearrangement joins TRBV5-1 to TRBJ1-1; D is possibly TRBD1 (5 bases). CDR1 and CDR2 from the germline V gene are SGHRS and YFSETQ. Trimming cost V 4 bases and J 0 bases, with 13 bases left between them. CDR3 length: 15 residues. CDR3 sequence: CASSPLGRMNTEAFF. The CDR3 region has the DNA TGCGCCAGCAGCCCCCTGGGACGGATGAACACTGAAGCTTTCTTT.

The V and J genes are TRBV18 and TRBJ2-7; the D is unclear. Germline V gene sequence: CDR1 KGHSH, CDR2 LQKENI. The CDR3 is 14 residues long. Deletions cut 2 bases from V and 4 bases from J, with 12 bases between. CDR3 residues: CASSPASQFYEQYF. The CDR3 coding sequence is TGTGCCAGCTCACCAGCGAGCCAATTTTACGAGCAGTACTTC.

The chain combines TRBV10-2 with TRBJ1-3; D gene unclear. Germline V lookup: CDR1 WSHSY, CDR2 SAAADI. Trimming pared 2 bases from V and 2 bases from J, leaving 4 bases between. The CDR3 contains 13 residues. The CDR3 spells CASSEGAGNTIYF. Here the CDR3 DNA reads TGCGCCAGCAGTGAGGGAGCTGGAAACACCATATATTTT.

The chain is built from TRBV5-1 and TRBJ1-1; D is unresolved. This CDR3 is built from 14 residues. The V end was cut by 0 bases, the J end by 4 bases, with 10 bases between. CDR1 SGHRS and CDR2 YFSETQ come from the germline V gene. This CDR3 is CASSLDSSGTEAFF. The CDR3 DNA follows: TGCGCCAGCAGCTTGGACAGCTCGGGCACTGAAGCTTTCTTT.

The chain combines TRBV19 with TRBJ1-6; 7 nucleotides match TRBD1. After removal of 5 bases from V and 9 bases from J, the junction contained 10 bases not matched to a gene. CDR1 is LNHDA and CDR2 is SQIVND in the germline V gene (reference sequence). The CDR3 consists of 15 residues. For the CDR3, the DNA is TGTGCCAGTAGTGCCCTGACAGGGAGAGGTTCACCCCTCCACTTT. Translation gives CASSALTGRGSPLHF.

The DNA for the CDR3 is TGTGCCATCCGTACCGGGACTAGCGGGTCCTACGAGCAGTACTTC. It yields the protein CAIRTGTSGSYEQYF. The J gene is TRBJ2-7, the V gene TRBV10-3; 12 positions agree with TRBD2. CDR1 is ENHRY, CDR2 SYGVKD, per germline. The CDR3 has 15 amino acids. The ends lost 8 bases at V and 1 base at J; junction bases unmatched: 6.